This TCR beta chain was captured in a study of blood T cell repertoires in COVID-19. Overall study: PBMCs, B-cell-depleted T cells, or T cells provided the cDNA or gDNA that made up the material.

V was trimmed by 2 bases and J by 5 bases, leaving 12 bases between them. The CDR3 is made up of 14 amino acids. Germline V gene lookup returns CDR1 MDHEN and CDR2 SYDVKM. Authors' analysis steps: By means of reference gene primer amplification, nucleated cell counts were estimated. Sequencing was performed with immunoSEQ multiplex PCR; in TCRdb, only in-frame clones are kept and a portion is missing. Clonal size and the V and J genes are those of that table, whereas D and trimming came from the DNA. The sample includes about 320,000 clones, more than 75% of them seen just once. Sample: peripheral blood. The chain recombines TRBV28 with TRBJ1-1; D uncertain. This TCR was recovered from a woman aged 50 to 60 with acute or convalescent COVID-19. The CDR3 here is CASSLSSLRTEAFF. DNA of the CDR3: TGTGCCAGCAGTTTAAGTTCCCTGAGGACTGAAGCTTTCTTT.